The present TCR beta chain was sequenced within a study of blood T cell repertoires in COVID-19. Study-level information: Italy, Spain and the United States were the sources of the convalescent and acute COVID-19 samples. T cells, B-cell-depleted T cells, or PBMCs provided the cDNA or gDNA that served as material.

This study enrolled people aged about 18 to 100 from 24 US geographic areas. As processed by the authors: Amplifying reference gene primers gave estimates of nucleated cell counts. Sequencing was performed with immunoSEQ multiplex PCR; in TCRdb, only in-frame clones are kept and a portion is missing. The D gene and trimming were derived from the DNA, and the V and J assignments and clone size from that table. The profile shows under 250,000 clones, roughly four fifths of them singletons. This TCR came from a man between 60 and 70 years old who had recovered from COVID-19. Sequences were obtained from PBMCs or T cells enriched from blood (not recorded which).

CDR3 sequence reads: CASSLGTSGVHNEQFF. CDR3 DNA sequence: TGTGCCAGCAGCCTCGGGACTAGCGGGGTACACAATGAGCAGTTCTTC. The V gene is TRBV13, the J gene TRBJ2-1; TRBD2 aligns across 13 bases. CDR3 length: 16 residues. CDR1 is PRHDT and CDR2 is FYEKMQ in the germline V gene (reference sequence). Germline trimming cut 5 bases from V and 5 bases from J; bases unmatched to any gene: 6.